This T cell receptor beta chain comes out of a study of T cell repertoires in cytomegalovirus infection. TCRdb fed the reads into MiXCR, producing one record per CDR3 protein. The sample carries 170,000 or so distinct CDR3 sequences, 13% to 15% recorded once. Germline V gives CDR1 SGHDN, CDR2 FVKESK. Trimming stripped 0 bases from V and 6 bases from J, with 9 bases between. The CDR3 has 13 residues. The chain recombines TRBV14 with TRBJ2-7; the D is unclear. The sequenced material came from PBMCs. This TCR came from a human donor in good health (CMV status not recorded). Some clones in this sample may be carry-over from other donors' samples. Written as DNA, the CDR3 is TGTGCCAGCAGCCAAGATCTCCTGGGCGAGCAGTACTTC. It encodes CASSQDLLGEQYF.